The clone carrying this T cell receptor (beta chain) was seen only a few times. The same CDR3 also results from other DNA sequences found in this sample. This sample is drawn from a study of Ad26.COV2.S vaccination and SARS-CoV-2 variants. Study information: Administration of Ad26.COV2.S was intramuscular, either once or twice 56 days apart.

Trimming removed 4 bases at V and 1 base at J, with 2 bases between. The germline V gene has CDR1 SGHRS and CDR2 YFSETQ. CDR3 length equals 11 residues. Described treatment: around 19 received Ad26.COV2.S at low or high dose, single or two shots; about 5 received placebo; per-sample allocation not given. The investigators took samples on day 63 after the first vaccine or placebo injection. The protocol was immunoSEQ multiplex PCR, while the TCRdb copy is restricted to in-frame clones and leaves out a portion. The table includes hundreds of thousands of clones, roughly 90% detected once. The sequence was obtained from a person between 18 and 65 years old who received the Ad26.COV2.S COVID-19 vaccine or a placebo. The rearrangement uses TRBV5-1 and TRBJ2-5, with no clear D. The source was peripheral blood, collected in a trial of Ad26.COV2.S vaccine versus placebo. The DNA of the CDR3 is TGCGCCAGCAGCCTCCAAGAGACCCAGTACTTC. Translated, it gives CASSLQETQYF. Variable domain in full (rest from reference TRBV5-1 and TRBJ2-5): KAGVTQTPRYLIKTRGQQVTLSCSPISGHRSVSWYQQTPGQGLQFLFEYFSETQRNKGNFPGRFSGRQFSNSRSEMNVSTLELGDSALYLCASSLQETQYFGPGTRLLVL.